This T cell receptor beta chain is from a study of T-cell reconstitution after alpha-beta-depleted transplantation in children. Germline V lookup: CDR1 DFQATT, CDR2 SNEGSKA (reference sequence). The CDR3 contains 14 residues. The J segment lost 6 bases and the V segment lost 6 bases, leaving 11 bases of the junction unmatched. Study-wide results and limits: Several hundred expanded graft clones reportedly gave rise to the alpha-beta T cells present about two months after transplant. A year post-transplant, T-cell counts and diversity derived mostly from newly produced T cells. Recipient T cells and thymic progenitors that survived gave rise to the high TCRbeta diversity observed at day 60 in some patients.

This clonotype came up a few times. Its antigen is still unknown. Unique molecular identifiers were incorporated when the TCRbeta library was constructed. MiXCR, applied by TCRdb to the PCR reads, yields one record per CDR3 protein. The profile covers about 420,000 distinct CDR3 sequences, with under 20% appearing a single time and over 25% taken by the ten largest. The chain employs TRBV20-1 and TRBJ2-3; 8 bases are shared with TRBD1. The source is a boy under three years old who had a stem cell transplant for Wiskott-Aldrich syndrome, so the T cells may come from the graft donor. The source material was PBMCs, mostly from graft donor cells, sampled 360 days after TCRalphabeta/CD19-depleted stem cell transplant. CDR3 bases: TGCAGTGCCTACAACGGACAGGGTATCGATACGCAGTATTTT. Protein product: CSAYNGQGIDTQYF.